Listed here are 5 T cell receptor beta chains from one sample, sequenced in a study of T cells in Graves' hyperthyroidism and ophthalmopathy. From RNA transcripts, TCR beta CDR3 regions were amplified. TCR CDR3 regions were first amplified by RT-PCR with HTBI primers. A single record per CDR3 protein comes from TCRdb applying MiXCR to the multiplex PCR reads. Of about 500,000 distinct CDR3 sequences in the sample, roughly a sixth were seen once. The sequenced sample consisted of blood. The receptors stem from a woman aged 25-40 years with Graves' ophthalmopathy.

Ten or more counts support this clonotype. This sequence joins TRBV3-1 and TRBJ2-1, with 14 bases fitting TRBD2. CDR3 length: 16 amino acids. V trimming: 1 base; J trimming: 7 bases; junction bases outside the gene matches: 3. CDR1 is LGHDT, CDR2 YNNKEL, per germline (reference sequence). This CDR3 reads CASSQAGLAGVNEQFF. The CDR3, as DNA: TGTGCCAGCAGCCAAGCGGGACTAGCGGGAGTTAATGAGCAGTTCTTC.

This clonotype was counted at least ten times. The chain carries TRBV5-5 and TRBJ2-7, with TRBD2 identical over 11 bases. V shed 4 bases and J 2 bases; nucleotides not matched to a gene: 5. The CDR3 is 15 amino acids. Germline V gives CDR1 SGHKS, CDR2 YYEKEE (reference sequence). Written as DNA, the CDR3 is TGTGCCAGCAGCCCGGATAGCGGGGGGGCCTACGAGCAGTACTTC. Protein sequence: CASSPDSGGAYEQYF.

This clonotype was found a few times. The CDR3 nucleotides read TGTGCCAGCAGTTCTACAGGGGGGGCGGCACCCCTCCACTTT. Translating gives CASSSTGGAAPLHF. The chain couples TRBV6-5 to TRBJ1-6; 8 bases agree with TRBD1. Germline CDR1 is MNHEY and CDR2 is SVGAGI. The CDR3 length is 14 residues. After removal of 4 bases from V and 11 bases from J, the junction contained 7 bases not matched to a gene.

This sequence joins TRBV9 and TRBJ1-3; 7 nucleotides line up with TRBD1. Trimming at V came to 7 bases and at J to 2 bases, leaving 3 bases not matched to a gene. There are 13 residues in the CDR3. CDR1 is SGDLS, CDR2 YYNGEE, per germline. CDR3 amino acids: CASGQGAGNTIYF. For the CDR3, the DNA is TGTGCCAGCGGGCAGGGGGCTGGAAACACCATATATTTT.

The chain links TRBV30 to TRBJ2-2; the D gene is possibly TRBD2 (7 bases). Trimming removed 2 bases at V and 4 bases at J, with 14 bases between. The germline CDR1 and CDR2 sequences are GTSNPN and SVGIG (reference sequence). The length of the CDR3 is 15 residues. The CDR3: CAWSSAGGATGELFF. The CDR3 DNA reads as TGTGCCTGGAGTTCCGCTGGGGGGGCCACCGGGGAGCTGTTTTTT. The full variable domain, its missing parts supplied by reference TRBV30 and TRBJ2-2, is SQTIHQWPATLVQPVGSPLSLECTVEGTSNPNLYWYRQAAGRGLQLLFYSVGIGQISSEVPQNLSASRPQDRQFILSSKKLLLSDSGFYLCAWSSAGGATGELFFGEGSRLTVL.